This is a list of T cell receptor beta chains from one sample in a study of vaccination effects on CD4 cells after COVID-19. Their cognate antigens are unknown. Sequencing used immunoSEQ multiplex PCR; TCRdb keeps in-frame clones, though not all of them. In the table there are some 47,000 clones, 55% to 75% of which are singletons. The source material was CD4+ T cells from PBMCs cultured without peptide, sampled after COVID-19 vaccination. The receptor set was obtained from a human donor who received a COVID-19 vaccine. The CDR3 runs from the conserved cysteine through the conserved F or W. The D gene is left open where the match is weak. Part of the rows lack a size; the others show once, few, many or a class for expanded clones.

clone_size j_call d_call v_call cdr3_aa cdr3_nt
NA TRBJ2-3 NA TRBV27 CASSAQGSDTQYF TGTGCCAGCAGTGCCCAGGGTTCAGATACGCAGTATTTT
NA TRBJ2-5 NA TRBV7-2 CASSLAGTFQETQYF TGTGCCAGCAGCTTAGCCGGGACTTTCCAAGAGACCCAGTACTTC
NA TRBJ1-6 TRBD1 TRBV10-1 CASSRTGQPNSPLHF TGCGCCAGCAGTCGTACGGGACAGCCTAATTCACCCCTCCACTTT
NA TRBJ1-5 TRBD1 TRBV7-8 CASSLRGQGRQPQHF TGTGCCAGCAGCCTTAGGGGACAGGGACGTCAGCCCCAGCATTTT
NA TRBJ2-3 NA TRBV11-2 CASSLNGGGTDTQYF TGTGCCAGCAGCTTAAACGGTGGGGGCACAGATACGCAGTATTTT
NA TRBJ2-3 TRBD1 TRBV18 CASSQGQGVGSTDTQYF TGTGCCAGCTCACAAGGACAGGGTGTGGGAAGCACAGATACGCAGTATTTT
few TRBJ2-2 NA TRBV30 CAWGFGELFF TGTGCCTGGGGCTTCGGGGAGCTGTTTTTT
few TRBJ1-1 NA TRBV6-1 CASSEAGHTEAFF TGTGCCAGCAGTGAAGCAGGGCACACTGAAGCTTTCTTT
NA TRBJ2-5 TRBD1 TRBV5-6 CASSSTGQDRRETQYF TGTGCCAGCAGCTCTACGGGACAGGACAGGAGAGAGACCCAGTACTTC
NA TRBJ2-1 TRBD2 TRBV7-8 CASSLEGRGGLNEQFF TGTGCCAGCAGCTTAGAAGGGCGGGGGGGCCTCAATGAGCAGTTCTTC
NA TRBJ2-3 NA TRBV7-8 CASSLGPNTQYF TGTGCCAGCAGCTTAGGTCCAAATACGCAGTATTTT
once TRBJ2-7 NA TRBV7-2 CASSLRREDEQYF TGTGCCAGCAGCTTACGGCGGGAAGACGAGCAGTACTTC
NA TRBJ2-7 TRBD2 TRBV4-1 CASSQAPGLAGVEEQYF TGCGCCAGCAGCCAAGCCCCAGGACTAGCGGGAGTGGAAGAGCAGTACTTC
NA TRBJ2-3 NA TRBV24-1 CATSDLKRGAPDTQYF TGTGCCACCAGTGATTTGAAGAGGGGAGCTCCAGATACGCAGTATTTT
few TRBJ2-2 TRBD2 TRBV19 CASEREAGELFF TGTGCCAGCGAGCGGGAGGCCGGGGAGCTGTTTTTT
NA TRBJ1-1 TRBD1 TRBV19 CASVGQGRNTEAFF TGTGCCAGCGTAGGACAGGGGCGTAACACTGAAGCTTTCTTT
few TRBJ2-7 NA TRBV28 CASTPPEGRPYEQYF TGTGCCAGCACCCCCCCGGAAGGCAGACCCTACGAGCAGTACTTC
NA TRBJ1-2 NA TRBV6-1 CASSEYTGFGGYTF TGTGCCAGCAGTGAATATACAGGGTTCGGCGGCTACACCTTC
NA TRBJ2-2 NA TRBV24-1 CATSDLGRENTGELFF TGTGCCACCAGTGATTTAGGCAGGGAGAACACCGGGGAGCTGTTTTTT
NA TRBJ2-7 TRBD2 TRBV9 CASSGPTPTSGGNQQYF TGTGCCAGCAGCGGTCCTACTCCGACTAGCGGAGGTAATCAGCAGTACTTC
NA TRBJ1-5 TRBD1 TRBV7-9 CASSFGTVNQPQHF TGTGCCAGCAGCTTTGGGACAGTTAATCAGCCCCAGCATTTT
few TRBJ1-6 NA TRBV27 CASTSSYNSPLHF TGTGCCAGCACGAGCTCCTATAATTCACCCCTCCACTTT
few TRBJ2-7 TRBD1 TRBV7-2 CASSSRTGSSYEQYF TGTGCCAGCAGCTCCCGGACAGGGAGCTCCTACGAGCAGTACTTC
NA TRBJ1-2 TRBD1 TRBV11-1 CASSPGTGYGYTF TGTGCCAGCAGCCCGGGGACAGGATATGGCTACACCTTC
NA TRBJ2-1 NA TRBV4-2 CASTESSYNEQFF TGTGCCAGCACAGAAAGCTCCTACAATGAGCAGTTCTTC
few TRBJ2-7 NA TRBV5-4 CASSLLGISYEQYF TGTGCCAGCAGCTTGTTAGGGATCTCCTACGAGCAGTACTTC
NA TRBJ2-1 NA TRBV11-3 CASSLDQGGSQTRTAEQFF TGTGCCAGCAGCTTAGATCAGGGCGGGAGTCAAACCCGGACAGCTGAGCAGTTCTTC
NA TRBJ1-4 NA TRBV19 CASSTNAEREKLFF TGTGCCAGTAGTACTAACGCCGAGAGAGAAAAACTGTTTTTT